Below are 24 T cell receptor beta chains sequenced from a single sample in a study of vaccination and CD4 T cells after COVID-19. Their antigens are not known. Treatment described: roughly nine-day PBMC culture with coronavirus spike peptide pools or control peptides (ViraFEST assay). Harvesting of the unexposed donor's CD4+ T cells predated the COVID-19 pandemic (2011-2018). Oncomine TCR Beta short-read sequencing was applied to DNA from cultured CD4+ T cells. Genomic DNA was isolated from CD4+ T cells that had been cultured. From the PCR reads, TCRdb called clonotypes with MiXCR, one entry per CDR3 protein. The table shows approximately 9,300 distinct CDR3 sequences, with nearly 35% occurring only once. Sequencing was performed on CD4+ T cells from blood, cultured in vitro. The receptors stem from a human donor in good health.

This clonotype was detected only a few times. J is TRBJ1-6 and V is TRBV4-3; 9 bases match TRBD1. Trimming at V came to 4 bases and at J to 10 bases, leaving 14 bases not matched to a gene. There are 17 residues in the CDR3. Germline assignment: CDR1 LGHNA and CDR2 YSLEER. This CDR3 is CASSLFPPGQGNSPLHF. Written as DNA, the CDR3 is TGCGCCAGCAGCCTTTTCCCCCCGGGACAGGGAAACTCACCCCTCCACTTT.

The V call is TRBV27, the J call TRBJ2-7; maybe TRBD1 (5 bases). V lost 5 bases to trimming and J lost 3 bases, with 11 bases between them. The CDR3 spans 13 residues. CDR1 is MNHEY, CDR2 SMNVEV, per germline (reference sequence). CDR3 amino acids: CASSTWTSYEQYF. CDR3 nucleotides: TGTGCCAGCAGTACTTGGACAAGCTACGAGCAGTACTTC.

In its sample, this clonotype was seen a few times. This chain uses TRBV6-1 with TRBJ2-5; no reliable D call. The V end was cut by 3 bases, the J end by 4 bases, with 6 bases between. The CDR3 contains 12 residues. Germline V gives CDR1 MNHNS, CDR2 SASEGT. The CDR3 DNA sequence: TGTGCCAGCAGTGATAGAAGAGAGACCCAGTACTTC. This translates into CASSDRRETQYF.

The chain has TRBV20-1 and TRBJ2-5, with D perhaps assigned TRBD1 or TRBD2 (5 bases each). Looked up from germline, CDR1 is DFQATT and CDR2 is SNEGSKA (reference sequence). Deletions cut 6 bases from V and 5 bases from J, with 19 bases between. The length of the CDR3 is 14 residues. The CDR3 bases are TGCAGTGCCGCTAGAGGTATGGGACCGGAGACCCAGTACTTC. The encoded protein is CSAARGMGPETQYF.

This clonotype was counted a few times. The chain combines TRBV28 with TRBJ1-5; 10 bases fit TRBD1. Germline values: CDR1 MDHEN, CDR2 SYDVKM. J lost 6 bases, V lost 3 bases, and 5 bases had no gene match. The CDR3 sequence is 15 residues long. CDR3 bases: TGTGCCAGCAGTTTGCCGGGACAGGGGACTCAGCCCCAGCATTTT. Protein: CASSLPGQGTQPQHF.

This clonotype was found a few times. This chain connects TRBV6-1 to TRBJ2-1; D is unresolved. CDR3 length: 8 residues. V lost 3 bases to trimming and J lost 12 bases, with 0 bases between them. CDR1 and CDR2 from the germline V gene are MNHNS and SASEGT. This CDR3 reads CASSEQFF. CDR3 DNA: TGTGCCAGCAGTGAGCAGTTCTTC.

The chain recombines TRBV12-3 or TRBV12-4 with TRBJ2-5; D perhaps matches TRBD1 (5 bases). V was pared by 3 bases and J by 4 bases, with 9 bases between. The CDR3 runs to 13 residues. CDR3 sequence (DNA): TGTGCCAGCAGTTTTGGGCAGGGAGAGACCCAGTACTTC. The encoded protein is CASSFGQGETQYF.

A few counts support this clonotype. The rearrangement uses TRBV20-1 and TRBJ1-4, with D hard to call. V shed 5 bases and J shed 8 bases, with 15 bases lying between them. CDR1 and CDR2 (germline): DFQATT, SNEGSKA (reference sequence). The CDR3 length is 13 residues. In nucleotides, the CDR3 is TGCAGTGCTGGACCTGGGGTACGCGAAAAACTGTTTTTT. Protein sequence: CSAGPGVREKLFF.

This clonotype was picked up a small number of times. The rearrangement uses TRBV6-1 and TRBJ2-5; D may be TRBD2 (5 bases). This CDR3 contains 14 residues. V lost 8 bases, J lost 2 bases, and 15 bases lay in between. From germline, CDR1 is MNHNS and CDR2 SASEGT. The CDR3 DNA follows: TGTGCCAGCCAGCCTCGGACTGTACAAGAGACCCAGTACTTC. Translated, it gives CASQPRTVQETQYF.

The chain combines TRBV6-2 or TRBV6-3 with TRBJ2-4, with 9 bases that match TRBD2. The CDR3 loop spans 18 amino acids. The V and J ends lost 0 bases and 5 bases, in that order; junction bases with no gene match: 11. The germline V gene has CDR1 MNHEY and CDR2 SVGEGT. The DNA of the CDR3 is TGTGCCAGCAGTTACTCCAGGTGGAATAGCGGGAGTCAAAACATTCAGTACTTC. Translation gives CASSYSRWNSGSQNIQYF.

This clonotype was counted between two and nine times. The rearrangement uses TRBV7-2 and TRBJ1-5; possible D gene TRBD1, 5 bases. Germline V lookup: CDR1 SGHTA, CDR2 FQGNSA. The V gene lost 2 bases and the J gene lost 10 bases, with 18 bases spanning the gap. This CDR3 is 15 amino acids long. In nucleotides, the CDR3 is TGTGCCAGCAGCTTAATCTCAGGGAGAGTCGACCCCCAGCATTTT. It specifies CASSLISGRVDPQHF.

The chain uses TRBV11-2 and TRBJ1-6; TRBD1 agrees at 10 bases. Germline loops: CDR1 SGHAT, CDR2 FQNNGV. The V gene end was trimmed by 2 bases and the J gene end by 9 bases; junction bases not matched to a gene: 7. The CDR3 length is 16 residues. The CDR3 protein is CASSLKGTGAASPLHF. CDR3 nucleotides: TGTGCCAGCAGCTTAAAAGGGACAGGGGCCGCTTCACCCCTCCACTTT.

This chain uses TRBV19 with TRBJ1-1; D is ambiguous. V was clipped by 1 base and J by 8 bases, with 11 bases between them. Germline V gives CDR1 LNHDA, CDR2 SQIVND (reference sequence). This CDR3 comprises 13 residues. CDR3 protein: CASSIGRREEAFF. CDR3 nucleotide sequence: TGTGCCAGTAGTATAGGGCGGAGGGAGGAAGCTTTCTTT.

In this sample, this clonotype is medium-sized. This rearrangement joins TRBV20-1 to TRBJ2-5; D not certain. The CDR3 length is 14 residues. CDR1 DFQATT and CDR2 SNEGSKA come from the germline V gene (reference sequence). V shed 2 bases and J shed 5 bases, with 15 bases lying between them. CDR3 nucleotide sequence: TGCAGTGCTAGACAACACAGAATTCTGGAGACCCAGTACTTC. This translates into CSARQHRILETQYF.

The gene calls are TRBV6-1 and TRBJ2-7; D may be TRBD2 (6 bases). Trimming shortened V by 7 bases and J by 0 bases, and 13 bases separated the two germline ends. The CDR3 runs to 14 residues. The germline V gene encodes CDR1 MNHNS and CDR2 SASEGT. The CDR3 here is CASKTSRSSYEQYF. The CDR3, as DNA: TGTGCCAGCAAAACTAGCAGGAGCTCCTACGAGCAGTACTTC.

V and J are TRBV6-1 and TRBJ1-2, with 7 bases fitting TRBD1. CDR3 length equals 13 residues. Per the germline V gene, CDR1 is MNHNS and CDR2 is SASEGT. With 8 bases clipped from V and 4 bases from J, the junction kept 7 bases outside the gene matches. The CDR3 DNA reads as TGTGCCAGCGGCAGGGAGGGGGCCTATGGCTACACCTTC. It translates to CASGREGAYGYTF.

The gene calls are TRBV6-2 or TRBV6-3 and TRBJ1-6, with 9 bases lining up with TRBD1. This CDR3 is 18 amino acids long. V lost 0 bases, J lost 5 bases, and 8 bases stayed unmatched. Germline V gene data show CDR1 as MNHEY and CDR2 as SVGEGT. The CDR3 nucleotides read TGTGCCAGCAGTTACTCTCGACATGGACAGGGGCATAATTCACCCCTCCACTTT. It specifies CASSYSRHGQGHNSPLHF.

The chain links TRBV6-1 to TRBJ2-2, with a weak D call TRBD1 (5 bases). Germline lookup yields CDR1 MNHNS and CDR2 SASEGT. The V gene lost 5 bases and the J gene lost 6 bases, with 28 bases spanning the gap. The CDR3 consists of 19 residues. CDR3 residues: CASSHLKFQGSQTSGELFF. CDR3 nucleotide sequence: TGTGCCAGCAGTCACCTCAAGTTCCAGGGTAGCCAGACCTCCGGGGAGCTGTTTTTT.

This chain joins TRBV30 and TRBJ2-7, with D perhaps matching TRBD2 (6 bases). Germline CDR1 and CDR2: GTSNPN and SVGIG (reference sequence). V was shortened by 3 bases and J by 1 base, with 16 bases between the two germline ends. CDR3 length: 15 amino acids. The CDR3, as DNA: TGTGCCTGGAGGCATACGGGAGAGGGATCCTACGAGCAGTACTTC. Protein sequence: CAWRHTGEGSYEQYF.

The V call is TRBV19, the J call TRBJ1-5; 7 bases align to TRBD1. This CDR3 spans 15 amino acids. Germline V lookup: CDR1 LNHDA, CDR2 SQIVND (reference sequence). The V segment lost 1 base and the J segment 3 bases; nucleotides outside the gene matches: 3. CDR3 in amino acids: CASSIGTGDNQPQHF. The CDR3 nucleotides are TGTGCCAGTAGTATAGGGACAGGCGACAATCAGCCCCAGCATTTT.

The chain has TRBV28 and TRBJ2-7; no clear D. CDR1 and CDR2 from the germline V gene are MDHEN and SYDVKM. CDR3 length equals 12 residues. V shed 5 bases and J shed 8 bases, with 13 bases lying between them. CDR3: CASSEQFVKQYF. The CDR3 nucleotides are TGTGCCAGCAGTGAGCAGTTCGTTAAGCAGTACTTC.

The table lists this clonotype with a few counts. The genes are TRBV24-1 and TRBJ1-2; 10 bases are shared with TRBD1. The germline CDR1 and CDR2 sequences are KGHDR and SFDVKD. V shed 7 bases, J shed 0 bases, and the junction held 7 bases outside the gene matches. This CDR3 comprises 16 residues. The CDR3 here is CATSQDRGTTNYGYTF. CDR3 sequence (DNA): TGTGCCACCAGCCAGGACAGGGGGACCACTAACTATGGCTACACCTTC.

The gene calls are TRBV7-6 and TRBJ2-2; 7 bases agree with TRBD2. J lost 2 bases, V lost 0 bases, and 6 bases had no gene match. CDR1 is SGHVS and CDR2 is FNYEAQ in the germline V gene. The CDR3 spans 17 residues. CDR3 DNA sequence: TGTGCCAGCAGCTTAGCGGACCTAGCGGTTAACACCGGGGAGCTGTTTTTT. It yields the protein CASSLADLAVNTGELFF.

V is TRBV20-1 and J is TRBJ2-7; TRBD1 matches 9 bases. Germline CDR1 DFQATT, CDR2 SNEGSKA (reference sequence). CDR3 length: 14 residues. The junction had 5 bases not matched to a gene; V was cut back by 1 base and J by 4 bases. The CDR3 region has the DNA TGCAGTGCTAGAGTTCCCGGGACAGGGTACGAGCAGTACTTC. Its protein product is CSARVPGTGYEQYF.